The clone carrying this T cell receptor beta chain was counted between two and nine times. Its specificity is not known. The sample is drawn from a study of T cell repertoires in cytomegalovirus infection. Overall study context: Matching HLA type and CMV infection were both indicated by public TCR beta signatures.

Trimming left V 5 bases short and J 4 bases short, with 18 bases between. The CDR3 is 16 amino acids. Germline CDR1 and CDR2: SEHNR and FQNEAQ (reference sequence). TCRdb reprocessed the reads with MiXCR, giving one entry per CDR3 protein. There are nearly 650,000 distinct CDR3 sequences in the sample; approximately 24% occur only once, and roughly 8% lies in the top ten. Broader study findings: Identification of carriers of CMV plus the relevant HLA was achieved through cumulative public TCR beta family frequency. The ex vivo response showed dominance by HLA-C-restricted CMV-specific TCR beta clonotypes.

The sequenced sample consisted of CD8+ T cells from PBMCs. The TCR comes from a human donor in good health (CMV status not recorded). Some clones in this sample may be carry-over from other donors' samples. The chain employs TRBV7-9 and TRBJ2-1, with a tentative D call TRBD1 (6 bases). The CDR3 spells CASSPRSGEKYNEQFF. DNA for the CDR3: TGTGCCAGCAGCCCGCGCTCAGGGGAAAAGTACAATGAGCAGTTCTTC.